This T cell receptor (beta chain) was recorded in a study of shared clonotypes between healthy human individuals. Study observations and caveats: Despite large depth, sorted-subset datasets appeared incompletely sequenced.

Sequencing was performed with immunoSEQ multiplex PCR; in TCRdb, only in-frame clones are kept and a portion is missing. The sample has about 1.5 million clones, 98% seen once. Germline V gene data show CDR1 as SGDLS and CDR2 as YYNGEE. Trimming left V 0 bases short and J 6 bases short, with 11 bases between. The CDR3 loop spans 14 amino acids. With regard to this clone: Its target is not known.

The healthy adult donors were HIV-negative and reported no recent acute infections or vaccinations. The V call is TRBV9, the J call TRBJ2-3; tentatively, D is TRBD1 or TRBD2 (5 bases each). Sequences were obtained from naive CD4+ T cells sorted from blood. Subset here: CD45RA+ positively selected. This TCR was recovered from a man aged 30 to 45 in good health. The CDR3: CASSVGPWGDTQYF. CDR3 nucleotides: TGTGCCAGCAGCGTAGGCCCCTGGGGGGATACGCAGTATTTT.